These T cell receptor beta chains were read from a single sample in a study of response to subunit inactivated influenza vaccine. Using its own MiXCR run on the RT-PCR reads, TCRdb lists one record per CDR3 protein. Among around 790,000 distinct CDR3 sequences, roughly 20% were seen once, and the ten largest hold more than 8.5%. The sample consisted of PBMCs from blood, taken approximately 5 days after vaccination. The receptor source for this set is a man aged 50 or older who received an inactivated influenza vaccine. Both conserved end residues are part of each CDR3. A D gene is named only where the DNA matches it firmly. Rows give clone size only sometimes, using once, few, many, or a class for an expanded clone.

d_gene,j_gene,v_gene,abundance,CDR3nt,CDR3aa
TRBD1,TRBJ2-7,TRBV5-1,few,TGCGCCAGCAGACTAGGACAGGAAGGTAACTACGAGCAGTACTTC,CASRLGQEGNYEQYF
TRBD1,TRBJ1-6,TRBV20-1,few,TGCAGTGCTAGCCGGGACAGAGCTTCACCCCTCCACTTT,CSASRDRASPLHF
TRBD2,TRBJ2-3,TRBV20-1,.,TGCAGTGTCTCTAGCGGGAGACGACCAGATACGCAGTATTTT,CSVSSGRRPDTQYF
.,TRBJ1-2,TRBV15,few,TGTGCCACCAGCACAGGGAGATCTAACTATGGCTACACCTTC,CATSTGRSNYGYTF
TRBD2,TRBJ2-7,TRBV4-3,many,TGCGCCAGCAGCCAGGGGACTAGCGGGACCTACGAGCAGTACTTC,CASSQGTSGTYEQYF
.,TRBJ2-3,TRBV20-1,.,TGCAGTGCTAGAGATACTTACAGGGCGGCAGATACGCAGTATTTT,CSARDTYRAADTQYF
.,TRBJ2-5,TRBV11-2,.,TGTGCCAGCAGCTACTTAGGGCCGCGAGAGACCCAGTACTTC,CASSYLGPRETQYF
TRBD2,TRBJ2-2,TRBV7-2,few,TGTGCCAGCAGCTTCACGGGGGGGAACACCGGGGAGCTGTTTTTT,CASSFTGGNTGELFF
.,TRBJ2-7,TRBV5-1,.,TGCGCCAGCAGCTTGGAATCCACCTACGAGCAGTACTTC,CASSLESTYEQYF
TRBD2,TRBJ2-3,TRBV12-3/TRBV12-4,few,TGTGCCAGCAGTTTAGAAGCGGGGAGGAGCACAGATACGCAGTATTTT,CASSLEAGRSTDTQYF
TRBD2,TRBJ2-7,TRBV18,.,TGTGCCAGCTCACCGGCTAGCGGGGTCTACGAGCAGTACTTC,CASSPASGVYEQYF
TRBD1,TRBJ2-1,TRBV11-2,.,TGTGCCAGCAGCTTAGGGAACAGGGGTTTTGCTGAGCAGTTCTTC,CASSLGNRGFAEQFF
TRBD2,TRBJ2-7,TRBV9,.,TGTGCCAGCAGCGTAGACCGGCGGGAGGCGTCCTACGAGCAGTACTTC,CASSVDRREASYEQYF
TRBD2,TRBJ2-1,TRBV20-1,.,TGCAGTGCTAGCATTATTACTAGCGGAGCTTACAATGAGCAGTTCTTC,CSASIITSGAYNEQFF
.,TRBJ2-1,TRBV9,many,TGTGCCAGCAGCGTAGGGGCGGTGGGGATACACAATGAGCAGTTCTTC,CASSVGAVGIHNEQFF
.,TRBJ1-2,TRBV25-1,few,TGTGCCAGCAGTGAACCGGGGGCTAACTATGGCTACACCTTC,CASSEPGANYGYTF
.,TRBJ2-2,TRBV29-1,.,TGCAGCGTTGATACACTAGGATCCGGCACCGGGGAGCTGTTTTTT,CSVDTLGSGTGELFF